This T cell receptor beta chain was sequenced in a study of cytotoxic CD8 clonotypes in ibrutinib-treated CLL. CDR1 and CDR2 (germline): SGHKS, YYEKEE (reference sequence). CDR3 length equals 16 residues. Unmatched junction bases numbered 7, after V lost 0 bases and J lost 3 bases. The assay was immunoSEQ multiplex PCR, and TCRdb's table has in-frame clones only and misses some. The sample holds about 140,000 clones; approximately 90% are singletons and the top ten take roughly 10%. The genes are TRBV5-5 and TRBJ2-7, with TRBD2 matching 9 bases. The receptor's source is a human donor with chronic lymphocytic leukemia. The sequenced sample was PBMCs, obtained after 12 months of ibrutinib treatment. This chain's CDR3 is CASSLGPVSGGYEQYF. The CDR3 nucleotides are TGTGCCAGCAGCTTGGGACCTGTTAGCGGGGGCTACGAGCAGTACTTC.